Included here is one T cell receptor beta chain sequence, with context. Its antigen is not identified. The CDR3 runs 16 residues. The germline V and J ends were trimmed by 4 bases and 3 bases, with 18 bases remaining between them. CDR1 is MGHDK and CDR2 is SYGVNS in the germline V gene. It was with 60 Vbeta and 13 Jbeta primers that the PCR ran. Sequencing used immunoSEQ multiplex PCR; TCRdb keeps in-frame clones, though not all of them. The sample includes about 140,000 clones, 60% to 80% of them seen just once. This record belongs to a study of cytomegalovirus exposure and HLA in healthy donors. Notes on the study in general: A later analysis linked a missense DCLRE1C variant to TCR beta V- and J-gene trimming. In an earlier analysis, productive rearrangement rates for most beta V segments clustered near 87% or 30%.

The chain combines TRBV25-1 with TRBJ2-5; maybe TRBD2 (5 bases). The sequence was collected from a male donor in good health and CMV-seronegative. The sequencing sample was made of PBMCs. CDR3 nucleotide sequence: TGTGCCAGCAGTGGTCGTGTAGAGGGCAGGAAAGAGACCCAGTACTTC. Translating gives CASSGRVEGRKETQYF.